The source of this T cell receptor (beta chain) is a study of T-cell reconstitution after alpha-beta-depleted transplantation in children. Germline lookup yields CDR1 MDHEN and CDR2 SYDVKM. The ends lost 6 bases at V and 6 bases at J; junction bases unmatched: 5. The CDR3 is 12 residues long. This clonotype has ten or more counts. During its preparation, the TCRbeta library received unique molecular identifiers. From the PCR reads, TCRdb called clonotypes with MiXCR, one entry per CDR3 protein. The sample has about 400,000 distinct CDR3 sequences, 10% to 15% seen once. Sample: PBMCs, taken from the stem cell graft. This TCR came from a human donor who donated a stem cell graft to a child with Fanconi anemia. The rearrangement joins TRBV28 to TRBJ2-7, with 7 bases fitting TRBD2. The DNA of the CDR3 is TGTGCCAGCAGGTCGGGGGGATTCGAGCAGTACTTC. Amino acids: CASRSGGFEQYF.